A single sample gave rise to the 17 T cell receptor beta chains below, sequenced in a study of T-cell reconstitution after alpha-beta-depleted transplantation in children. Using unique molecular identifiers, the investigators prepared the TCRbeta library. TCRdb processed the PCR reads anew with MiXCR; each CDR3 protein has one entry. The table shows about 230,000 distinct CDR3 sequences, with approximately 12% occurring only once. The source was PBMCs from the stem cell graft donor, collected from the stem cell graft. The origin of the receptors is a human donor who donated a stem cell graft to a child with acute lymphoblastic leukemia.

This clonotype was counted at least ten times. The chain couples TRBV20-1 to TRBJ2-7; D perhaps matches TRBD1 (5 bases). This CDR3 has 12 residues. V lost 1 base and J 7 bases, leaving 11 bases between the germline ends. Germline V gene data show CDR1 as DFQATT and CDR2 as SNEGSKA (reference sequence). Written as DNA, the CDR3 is TGCAGTGCTAGAGCAGGGATTGGAGAGCAGTACTTC. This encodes CSARAGIGEQYF.

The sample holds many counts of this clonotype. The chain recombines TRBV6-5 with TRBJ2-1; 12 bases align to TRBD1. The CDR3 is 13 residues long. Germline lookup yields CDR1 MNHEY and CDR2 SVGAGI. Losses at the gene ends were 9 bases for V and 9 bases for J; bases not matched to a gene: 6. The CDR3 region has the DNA TGTGCCAGTTCCGGGACAGGGGGCTTTGAGCAGTTCTTC. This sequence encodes CASSGTGGFEQFF.

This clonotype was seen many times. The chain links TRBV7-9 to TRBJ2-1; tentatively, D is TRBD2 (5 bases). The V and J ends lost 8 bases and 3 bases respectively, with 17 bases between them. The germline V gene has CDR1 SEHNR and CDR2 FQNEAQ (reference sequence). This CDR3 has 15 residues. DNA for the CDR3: TGTGCCAGCTCTCTAGCCCGAGGACTCTACAATGAGCAGTTCTTC. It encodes CASSLARGLYNEQFF.

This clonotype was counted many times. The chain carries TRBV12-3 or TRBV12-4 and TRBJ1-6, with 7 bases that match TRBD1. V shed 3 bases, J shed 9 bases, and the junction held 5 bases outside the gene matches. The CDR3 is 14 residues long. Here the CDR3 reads CASSLRQGASPLHF. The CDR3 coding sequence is TGTGCCAGCAGTTTGCGACAGGGTGCTTCACCCCTCCACTTT.

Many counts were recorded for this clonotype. In DNA form, the CDR3 reads TGTGCCAGCAGCTTAGGGCTAGCGGGGCCTAGGGATACGCAGTATTTT. Residues: CASSLGLAGPRDTQYF. V gene TRBV7-6 combines with J gene TRBJ2-3, with 9 nucleotides matching TRBD2. After removal of 1 base from V and 6 bases from J, the junction contained 8 bases not matched to a gene. Per germline, CDR1 SGHVS and CDR2 FNYEAQ. CDR3 length: 16 residues.

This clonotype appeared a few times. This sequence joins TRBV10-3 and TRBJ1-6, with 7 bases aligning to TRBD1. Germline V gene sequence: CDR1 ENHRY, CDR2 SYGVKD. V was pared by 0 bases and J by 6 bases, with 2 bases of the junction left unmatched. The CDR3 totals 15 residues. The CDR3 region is CAISESGQLNSPLHF. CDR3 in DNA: TGTGCCATCAGTGAGTCGGGACAGCTTAATTCACCCCTCCACTTT.

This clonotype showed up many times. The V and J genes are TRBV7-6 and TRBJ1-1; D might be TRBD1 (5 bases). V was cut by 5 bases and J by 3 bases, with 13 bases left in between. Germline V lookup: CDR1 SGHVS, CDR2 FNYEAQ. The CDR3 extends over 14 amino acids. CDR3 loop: CASSDRQGDTEAFF. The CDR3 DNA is TGTGCCAGCAGCGACCGGCAGGGTGACACTGAAGCTTTCTTT.

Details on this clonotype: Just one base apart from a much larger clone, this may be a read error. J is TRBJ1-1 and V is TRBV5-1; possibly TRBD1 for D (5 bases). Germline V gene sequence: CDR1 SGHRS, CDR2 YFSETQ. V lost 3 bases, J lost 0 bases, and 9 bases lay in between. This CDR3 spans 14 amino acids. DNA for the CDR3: TGCGCCAGCAGCTCAGGGCAAGTGAACACTGAAGCTTTCTTT. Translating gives CASSSGQVNTEAFF.

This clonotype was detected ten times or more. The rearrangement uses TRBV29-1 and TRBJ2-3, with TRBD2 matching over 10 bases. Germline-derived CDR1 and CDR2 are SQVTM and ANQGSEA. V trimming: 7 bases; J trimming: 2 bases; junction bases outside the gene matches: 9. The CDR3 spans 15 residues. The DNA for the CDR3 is TGCAGCGGTAGTCTAGCGGGAGTGTTCACAGATACGCAGTATTTT. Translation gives CSGSLAGVFTDTQYF.

The CDR3 bases are TGTGCCAGCAGTTCCCGGGGGAGGGGGCGAGCCCGCGCAACTAATGAAAAACTGTTTTTT. Protein: CASSSRGRGRARATNEKLFF. The chain couples TRBV12-3 or TRBV12-4 to TRBJ1-4, with 7 bases matching TRBD1. This CDR3 spans 20 amino acids. Germline trimming cut 4 bases from V and 0 bases from J; bases unmatched to any gene: 17.

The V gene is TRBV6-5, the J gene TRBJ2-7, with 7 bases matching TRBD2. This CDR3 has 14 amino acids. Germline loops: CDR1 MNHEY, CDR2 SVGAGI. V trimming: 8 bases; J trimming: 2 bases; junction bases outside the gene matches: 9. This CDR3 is CASGRASVTYEQYF. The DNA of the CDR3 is TGTGCCAGCGGGAGGGCTAGCGTCACCTACGAGCAGTACTTC.

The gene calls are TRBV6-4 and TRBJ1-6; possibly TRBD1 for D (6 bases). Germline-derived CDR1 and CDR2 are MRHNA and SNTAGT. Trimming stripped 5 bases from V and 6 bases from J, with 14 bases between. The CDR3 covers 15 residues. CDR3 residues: CASSTRDTRNSPLHF. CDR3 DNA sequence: TGTGCCAGCAGTACCCGGGACACTCGTAATTCACCCCTCCACTTT.

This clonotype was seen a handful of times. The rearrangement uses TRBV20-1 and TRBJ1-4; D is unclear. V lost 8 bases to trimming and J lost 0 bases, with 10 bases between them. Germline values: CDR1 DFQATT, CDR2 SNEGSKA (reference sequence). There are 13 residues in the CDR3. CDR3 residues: CSPLWTTNEKLFF. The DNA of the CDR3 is TGCAGTCCCCTGTGGACAACTAATGAAAAACTGTTTTTT.

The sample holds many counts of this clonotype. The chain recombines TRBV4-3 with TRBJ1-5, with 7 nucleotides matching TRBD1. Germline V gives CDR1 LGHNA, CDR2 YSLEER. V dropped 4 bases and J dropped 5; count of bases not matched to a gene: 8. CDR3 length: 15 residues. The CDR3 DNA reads TGCGCCAGCAGCCGTGACCTCAGGGGGGATCAGCCCCAGCATTTT. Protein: CASSRDLRGDQPQHF.

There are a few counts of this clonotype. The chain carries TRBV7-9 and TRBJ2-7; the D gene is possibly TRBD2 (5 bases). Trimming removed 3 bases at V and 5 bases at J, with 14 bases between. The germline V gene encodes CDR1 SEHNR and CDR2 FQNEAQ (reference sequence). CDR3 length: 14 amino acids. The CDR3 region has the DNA TGTGCCAGCAGCTTTATACTAGGGCGTGACGAGCAGTACTTC. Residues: CASSFILGRDEQYF.

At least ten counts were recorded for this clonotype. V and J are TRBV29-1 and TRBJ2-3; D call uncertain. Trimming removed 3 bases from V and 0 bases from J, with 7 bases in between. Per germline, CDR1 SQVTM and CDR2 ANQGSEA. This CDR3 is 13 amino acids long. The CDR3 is CSVDADSTDTQYF. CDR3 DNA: TGCAGCGTTGACGCAGACAGCACAGATACGCAGTATTTT.

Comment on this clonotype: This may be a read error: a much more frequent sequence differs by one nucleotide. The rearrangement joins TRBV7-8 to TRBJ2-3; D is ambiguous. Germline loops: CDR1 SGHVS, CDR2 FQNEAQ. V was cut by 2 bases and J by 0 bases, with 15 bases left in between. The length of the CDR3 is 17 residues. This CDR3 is CASSLPRVPLSTDTQYF. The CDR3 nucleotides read TGTGCCAGCAGCTTACCTCGGGTCCCACTAAGCACAGATACGCAGTATTTT.